In this sample, the clone carrying this T cell receptor beta chain turned up many times. This sample is drawn from a study of T cells in Graves' hyperthyroidism and ophthalmopathy. The overall study: Peripheral blood sampling occurred at initial diagnosis, before any treatment.

Diagnostic decisions used clinical symptoms, serum thyroxine and TRAb, thyroid ultrasound and orbital computed tomography. Amplified TCR beta CDR3 regions derived from RNA transcripts. HTBI primers were used for first-round RT-PCR of the TCR CDR3. MiXCR was run by TCRdb on the multiplex PCR reads, yielding one entry per CDR3 protein. The sample lists about 480,000 distinct CDR3 sequences, roughly a quarter seen once, with 11% in the top ten. Germline CDR1 is MGHRA and CDR2 is YSYEKL. V lost 0 bases and J lost 3, with 15 bases in between. The CDR3 loop spans 16 amino acids. The genes are TRBV4-1 and TRBJ2-7; D may be TRBD1 (6 bases). The specimen sequenced was blood. The clonotype was recovered from a woman aged 25 to 39 with Graves' ophthalmopathy. The CDR3 DNA reads as TGCGCCAGCAGCCAAGATAAGAGGAGCAGGGGCTACGAGCAGTACTTC. As protein: CASSQDKRSRGYEQYF.